This T cell receptor (beta chain) was identified in a study of shared clonotypes between healthy human individuals (dated by TCRdb to 2020 to 2021). As for the study more broadly: Two women and three men aged 18 to 49 years were included in the cohort. For each donor, CD4 naive and CD4 memory were each given three plates, CD8 naive was given two plates, and CD8 memory was given one plate. To estimate repertoire size and how much clonotypes are shared between individuals, the study performed deep sequencing of blood TCR repertoires from a few healthy adults. Libraries were prepared and TCR repertoires were sequenced by different laboratories using diverse techniques, in order to increase sequencing depth and limit assay-specific biases. Between about 0.94 and 10 billion PBMCs per donor were obtained by leukapheresis.

In regard to this clone: Its antigen target is currently unknown. No base quality values were provided; no much bigger clone lies one nucleotide off.

The paper's findings and limits, for the study overall: About 5% of naive CD4, around 3.5% of naive CD8, 2.3% of memory CD4, and approximately 0.39% of memory CD8 clonotypes were shared across several donors. Because the study included a small number of donors, the genetic and exposure-history diversity represented was limited. Compared with non-shared clonotypes, clonotypes shared by all four sorted-subset donors had higher generation probabilities. Even with the large sequencing depth, rarefaction of the sorted-subset datasets indicated that sequencing was incomplete. Sampling was limited to blood, and TCR repertoires in tissue likely differ from TCR repertoires in blood. Pairwise subsampling led to the expectation that sequencing depth would affect the degree of clonotype sharing among donors. Naive subsets generally had larger estimated clonotype richness than memory subsets did.

CD8 naive samples consisted of CD45RO-negative cells that were positively selected for CCR7, yielding a CD45RA+CCR7+ population without TemRA cells. The donors were healthy, HIV-negative adults who had no recently reported acute infections or vaccinations. Every donor was a Caucasian adult residing in Nashville, Tennessee, USA. Blood was obtained by leukapheresis, after which PBMCs were separated by Ficoll-Histopaque density gradient centrifugation and cryopreserved in liquid nitrogen vapor phase. Analytical flow cytometry was used to check the purity and quantity of each magnetically sorted T cell population. Genomic DNA was isolated from each sorted fraction and quantified by UV absorbance on a Nanodrop 2000c. For this chain, trimming is 3 bases at the V end and 8 bases at the J end, and the number of junction bases without a gene match is 2. CDR1 and CDR2 were assigned from the germline V gene as LGHNA and YSLEER. Reading from cysteine to phenylalanine, the CDR3 counts 14 amino acids. Kept here is only the CDR3 DNA, which spans 42 bases and is read in frame from base 1.

Using the deep immunoSEQ assay, TCR CDR3 regions were amplified from genomic DNA by multiplex PCR. Extracted genomic DNA from each cell subset was distributed evenly across all wells of several immunoSEQ 96-well plates, and each plate was treated as a replicate. Each replicate PCR for sorted subsets received about 0.2 ug genomic DNA, equal to roughly 30,000 T cell genomes. Purified libraries were quantified with a Qubit 3.0 fluorometer, sized on a Bioanalyzer 2100, and re-quantified with the KAPA Library Quantification kit. Every immunoSEQ 96-well plate was sequenced on a separate single-read 150-cycle Illumina NextSeq 550 flow cell. The source study handled its data this way. Because the immunoSEQ output held only junctional sequences and lacked quality scores, the filtering could not match the filtering applied to full-length reads. To assign V/J genes and CDR3, sequences were annotated using PyIR, a Python wrapper for IgBLAST v1.9, with IMGT germline references. Reads with weak V/J assignments (E-value above 1e-6), missing CDR3, stop codons, out-of-frame junctions, or ambiguous translated residues were removed. A V3J clonotype was defined by an identical inferred V gene, J gene, and CDR3 amino acid sequence. Percentage overlap between repertoires was calculated by dividing the number of shared unique clonotypes by the size of the smaller repertoire. RTK rarefaction, the Chao1 estimator, and Recon v2.1 estimates of unobserved clonotypes were used to assess repertoire richness. For all TCRbeta clonotypes obtained by the gDNA method from a handful of donors, generation probabilities were computed with OLGA. TCRdb holds this immuneACCESS table with in-frame rearrangements only. Some clones are missing; in checked studies, unresolved V genes explain under half, and the rest has no known cause. That table gives V, J and clone size, and the DNA gave D and trimming. For this sample the table gives hundreds of thousands of clones, of which over 90% were detected only once. Around 24% of the sample rests with the top ten.

Sample: naive CD8+ T cells sorted from blood. Interpreted using the paper, the cell subset or site label stands for: CD45RA+CCR7+. Rearrangement joined TRBV4-3 to TRBJ2-1, with 12 bases in between that match TRBD1. The sequence was obtained from a man aged 25 to 40 in good health. For the CDR3, the sequence is CASSQGQGAYEQFF. The sequenced DNA: TGCGCCAGCAGCCAGGGACAGGGGGCCTATGAGCAGTTCTTC.